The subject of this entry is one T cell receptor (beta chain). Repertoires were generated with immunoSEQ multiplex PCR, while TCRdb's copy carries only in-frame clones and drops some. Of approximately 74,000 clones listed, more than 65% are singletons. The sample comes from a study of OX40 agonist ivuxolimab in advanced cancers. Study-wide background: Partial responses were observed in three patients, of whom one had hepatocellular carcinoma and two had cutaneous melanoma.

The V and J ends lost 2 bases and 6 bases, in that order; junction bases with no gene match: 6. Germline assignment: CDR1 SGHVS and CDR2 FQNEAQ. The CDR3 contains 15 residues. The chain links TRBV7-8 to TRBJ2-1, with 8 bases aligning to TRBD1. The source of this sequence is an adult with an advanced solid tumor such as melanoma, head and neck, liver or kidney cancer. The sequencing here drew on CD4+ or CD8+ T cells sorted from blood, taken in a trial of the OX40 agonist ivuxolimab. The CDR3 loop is CASSLKGQAFNEQFF. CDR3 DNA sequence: TGTGCCAGCAGCTTAAAGGGACAGGCGTTCAATGAGCAGTTCTTC. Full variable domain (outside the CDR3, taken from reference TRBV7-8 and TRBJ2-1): GAGVSQSPRYKVAKRGQDVALRCDPISGHVSLFWYQQALGQGPEFLTYFQNEAQLDKSGLPSDRFFAERPEGSVSTLKIQRTQQEDSAVYLCASSLKGQAFNEQFFGPGTRLTVL.